A selection of T cell receptor beta chains follows, all from one sample in a study of cytomegalovirus exposure and HLA in healthy donors. Libraries were prepared by immunoSEQ multiplex PCR; TCRdb keeps only in-frame clonotypes and omits some of them. The table has 210,000 or so clones, roughly 88% seen once. The sequencing sample was made of PBMCs. The source is a boy between 2 and 15 years old in good health and CMV-seronegative. CDR3s include the opening cysteine and the closing phenylalanine or tryptophan. A D gene is named only where the DNA matches it firmly. Size is omitted from some rows. Given values are once, few, many or a class for expanded clones.

-,TRBJ2-1,TRBV7-2,-,TGTGCCAGCAGCTTATTGGAGAGCTCCTACAATGAGCAGTTCTTC,CASSLLESSYNEQFF
-,TRBJ1-1,TRBV7-9,-,TGTGCCAGCAGCTTCACCGCCGACAGGACCACTGAAGCTTTCTTT,CASSFTADRTTEAFF
-,TRBJ1-3,TRBV11-2,-,TGTGCCAGCAGTCCTATCTCCCTTGGAAACACCATATATTTT,CASSPISLGNTIYF
-,TRBJ2-3,TRBV7-2,-,TGTGCCAGCAGCTTAGTGCTCCTAGCCGGAGATACGCAGTATTTT,CASSLVLLAGDTQYF
-,TRBJ2-2,TRBV29-1,-,TGCAGCGTTGAAGATTCGGGGGACAACACCGGGGAGCTGTTTTTT,CSVEDSGDNTGELFF
-,TRBJ1-2,TRBV19,-,TGTGCCAGTACCGTCAGCGTAGGGACATATAACTATGGCTACACCTTC,CASTVSVGTYNYGYTF
-,TRBJ1-1,TRBV7-9,-,TGTGCCAGCAGCTTAGCCCCCCGTCTTCACACTGAAGCTTTCTTT,CASSLAPRLHTEAFF
-,TRBJ1-6,TRBV11-2,TRBD1,TGTGCCAGCAGCTTACAAGGACAGGGGGCCTCTCCCTCACCCCTCCACTTT,CASSLQGQGASPSPLHF
-,TRBJ2-1,TRBV11-2,TRBD2,TGTGCCAGCAGCTTGGGTCTAGCGGATTACAATGAGCAGTTCTTC,CASSLGLADYNEQFF
-,TRBJ2-5,TRBV30,TRBD2,TGTGCCTGGACCGTGGCGGGGGGTCAAGAGACCCAGTACTTC,CAWTVAGGQETQYF
-,TRBJ1-2,TRBV14,-,TGTGCCAGCAGCCACAGGAACCCTCAACGGTATGGCTACACCTTC,CASSHRNPQRYGYTF
-,TRBJ2-7,TRBV29-1,-,TGCAGCGTTGGCCCTCAGAATGGGCCCTACGAGCAGTACTTC,CSVGPQNGPYEQYF
-,TRBJ2-2,TRBV9,TRBD2,TGTGCCAGCAGCGCCGGCGGACTAGCCGGGGAGCTGTTTTTT,CASSAGGLAGELFF
once,TRBJ2-5,TRBV19,-,TGTGCCAGTAGTATAGAGGGGAGCGCGGGTGGGACCCAGTACTTC,CASSIEGSAGGTQYF
few,TRBJ2-2,TRBV29-1,-,TGCAGCTGCGGGACAGCGTCCAACACCGGGGAGCTGTTTTTT,CSCGTASNTGELFF
-,TRBJ1-1,TRBV29-1,-,TGCAGCGTTATAAGGGGAGGGGGAACTGAAGCTTTCTTT,CSVIRGGGTEAFF
-,TRBJ2-1,TRBV9,TRBD2,TGTGCCAGCAGCCCGGGGGAGGCGCGGGGGGAGCAGTTCTTC,CASSPGEARGEQFF
-,TRBJ1-2,TRBV11-3,-,TGTGCCAGCAGCCCTCCGTCGGGTTTCTATGGCTACCCCTTC,CASSPPSGFYGYPF
once,TRBJ1-2,TRBV5-1,-,TGCGCCAGCAGCTTGGATTCCCCTGACTATGGCTACACCTTC,CASSLDSPDYGYTF
few,TRBJ1-2,TRBV2,-,TGTGCCAGCAGTGTTACGAGACAGAACAACTATGGCTACACCTTC,CASSVTRQNNYGYTF
-,TRBJ1-6,TRBV19,TRBD1,TGTGCCAGTAAGACAGGGGGTTCACCCCTCCACTTT,CASKTGGSPLHF
-,TRBJ1-2,TRBV6-1,TRBD1,TGTGCCAGCAGTGAAGTTTCGACAGGGGGCGCGACCTTC,CASSEVSTGGATF
-,TRBJ2-1,TRBV27,-,TGTGCCAGCAGTCCATCCGGGACTTTGAATGAGCAGTTCTTC,CASSPSGTLNEQFF
-,TRBJ2-1,TRBV4-1,TRBD2,TGCGCCAGCAGCTCATATAGCGGGTTGAGCTCCTACAATGAGCAGTTCTTC,CASSSYSGLSSYNEQFF
-,TRBJ1-5,TRBV30,TRBD1,TGTGCCTGGGACAGGGGAGGGAATCAGCCCCAGCATTTT,CAWDRGGNQPQHF
-,TRBJ1-1,TRBV19,TRBD1,TGTGCCAGTAGGACGGGACAGGTGAACACTGAAGCTTTCTTT,CASRTGQVNTEAFF
-,TRBJ2-2,TRBV2,TRBD1,TGTGCCAGCACCTCAGGGGGCGCGGACACCGGGGAGCTGTTTTTT,CASTSGGADTGELFF
-,TRBJ2-7,TRBV7-9,TRBD1,TGTGCCAGCAGCCTTAAGGACAGGGCCTACGAGCAGTACTTC,CASSLKDRAYEQYF
-,TRBJ1-6,TRBV5-4,TRBD1,TGTGCCAGCAGCACGGGACAGCTCAATTCACCCCTCCACTTT,CASSTGQLNSPLHF
-,TRBJ1-3,TRBV4-2,-,TGTGCCAGCAGCCAACGGGCAGGGGTCTCTGGAAACACCATATATTTT,CASSQRAGVSGNTIYF
-,TRBJ2-1,TRBV9,-,TGTGCCAGCAGCGTCCGAGCGGGCCTCTCCTACAATGAGCAGTTCTTC,CASSVRAGLSYNEQFF
-,TRBJ1-1,TRBV15,TRBD1,TGTGCCACCAGCCAGGACAGGGTAAGAATGAACACTGAAGCTTTCTTT,CATSQDRVRMNTEAFF
-,TRBJ1-2,TRBV4-1,-,TGCGCCAGCAGCCAAGAGGTCCGGGTATCCGATGGCTACACCTTC,CASSQEVRVSDGYTF
-,TRBJ2-7,TRBV15,-,TGTGCCACCAGCCGATGGCCAGGGCACTACGAGCAGTACTTC,CATSRWPGHYEQYF
-,TRBJ2-3,TRBV2,-,TGTGCCAGCAGTGACCTGACAGATACGCAGTATTTT,CASSDLTDTQYF
-,TRBJ1-4,TRBV30,-,TGTGCCTGGAGCCCAGGTCCATATGAAAAACTGTTTTTT,CAWSPGPYEKLFF
few,TRBJ1-1,TRBV6-5,-,TGTGCCAGCAGTTACTCCCGGGCGGGGAACACTGAAGCTTTCTTT,CASSYSRAGNTEAFF
-,TRBJ1-1,TRBV27,-,TGTGCCAGCAGTTTATTAGGGGTGAACACTGAAGCTTTCTTT,CASSLLGVNTEAFF
-,TRBJ1-4,TRBV2,-,TGTGCCAGCAACCGACAGTTCAATGAAAAACTGTTTTTT,CASNRQFNEKLFF
-,TRBJ2-7,TRBV10-2,TRBD1,TGCGCCAGCAGTCGGGACAGCTATAGCAGTTCCTACGAGCAGTACTTC,CASSRDSYSSSYEQYF
-,TRBJ2-3,TRBV4-2,TRBD2,TGTGCCAGCAGCCAAGATTGGACTAGTTTAAGGGCAGATACGCAGTATTTT,CASSQDWTSLRADTQYF
-,TRBJ2-1,TRBV11-1,-,TGTGCCAGCAACCAGGGTTTTGAGCAGTTCTTC,CASNQGFEQFF
-,TRBJ2-7,TRBV6-6,TRBD2,TGTGCCAGCAGTTACTCGCCCGGCGGGAGAGGGTACGAGCAGTACTTC,CASSYSPGGRGYEQYF
once,TRBJ1-1,TRBV6-5,-,TGTGCCAGCAGTTACTCCGGGGGGAACACTGAAGCTTTCTTT,CASSYSGGNTEAFF
-,TRBJ2-7,TRBV6-1,TRBD1,TGTGCCACCCACCGGGACAGGGGCGTCGAGCAGTACTTC,CATHRDRGVEQYF
-,TRBJ1-3,TRBV6-1,-,TGTGCCAGCAGTGAAAGCCCAAACACCATATATTTT,CASSESPNTIYF
-,TRBJ1-1,TRBV6-1,TRBD1,TGTGCCAGCACCCTGGGACAGATGACTGAAGCTTTCTTT,CASTLGQMTEAFF
-,TRBJ2-1,TRBV7-9,TRBD2,TGTGCCAGCAGCCGCAGGACTAGCGGGAGCAATGAGCAATTCTTC,CASSRRTSGSNEQFF